The 23 T cell receptor beta chains in this list originate from one sample, sequenced in a study of shared clonotypes between healthy human individuals. TCRdb's table, derived via immunoSEQ multiplex PCR, lists solely in-frame clones and lacks some. The table has 400,000 to 600,000 clones, approximately 95% seen once. Sequenced material: naive CD4+ T cells sorted from blood. The subset denotes: CD45RA+ positively selected. The receptors shown here come from a woman in her twenties or thirties in good health.

This chain links TRBV7-3 with TRBJ2-3; tentative D call: TRBD2 (6 bases). CDR1 SGHTA and CDR2 FQGTGA come from the germline V gene. Trimming removed 0 bases at V and 10 bases at J, with 29 bases between. The CDR3 consists of 19 residues. The CDR3 sequence: CASSLTGSFHGGIASPQYF. CDR3 bases: TGTGCCAGCAGCTTAACCGGGAGCTTTCATGGCGGGATAGCCTCCCCGCAGTATTTT.

V usage is TRBV7-8 and J usage is TRBJ1-4; 8 bases fit TRBD1. The CDR3 is 13 residues long. Germline CDR1 and CDR2: SGHVS and FQNEAQ. The CDR3 loop is CAIKQGAEEKLFF. The DNA for the CDR3 is TGTGCTATTAAGCAGGGGGCGGAGGAAAAACTGTTTTTT. Looking up the rest from reference TRBV7-8 and TRBJ1-4 gives the full variable domain: GAGVSQSPRYKVAKRGQDVALRCDPISGHVSLFWYQQALGQGPEFLTYFQNEAQLDKSGLPSDRFFAERPEGSVSTLKIQRTQQEDSAVYLCAIKQGAEEKLFFGSGTQLSVL.

The rearrangement uses TRBV28 and TRBJ2-7, with 9 bases identical to TRBD1. This CDR3 region has 15 residues. Germline V gives CDR1 MDHEN, CDR2 SYDVKM. J lost 4 bases, V lost 5 bases, and 9 bases had no gene match. This CDR3 reads CASSPTTGGWYEQYF. DNA for the CDR3: TGTGCCAGCAGTCCCACCACAGGGGGCTGGTACGAGCAGTACTTC.

This clone was counted a single time. The CDR3 here is CASSLFRGDEKLFF. The CDR3 DNA reads TGCGCCAGCAGCCTCTTCCGCGGTGATGAAAAACTGTTTTTT. This rearrangement joins TRBV5-1 to TRBJ1-4; D call uncertain. V lost 4 bases, J lost 6 bases, and 13 bases lay in between. This CDR3 is built from 14 residues. Germline CDR1 SGHRS, CDR2 YFSETQ.

This clone was found once. The V gene is TRBV28, the J gene TRBJ1-1; unclear D gene. The CDR3 contains 16 residues. CDR1 and CDR2 (germline): MDHEN, SYDVKM. V dropped 4 bases and J dropped 3 bases, with 18 bases sitting between them. CDR3 region: CASSSNRLGSDTEAFF. For the CDR3, the DNA is TGTGCCAGCAGTTCCAATCGTTTAGGGAGCGACACTGAAGCTTTCTTT.

The rearrangement uses TRBV9 and TRBJ1-2; 7 bases agree with TRBD1. The germline gives CDR1 SGDLS, CDR2 YYNGEE. This CDR3 region has 17 residues. V shed 0 bases, J shed 4 bases, and the junction held 12 bases outside the gene matches. CDR3 DNA sequence: TGTGCCAGCAGCGTAGGAACAGGGGCGACGAAAGGCTATGGCTACACCTTC. It specifies CASSVGTGATKGYGYTF.

On this clone: The identical CDR3 is also encoded by other nucleotide sequences in the sample. CDR3 residues: CASSERLNTEAFF. The CDR3 DNA is TGTGCCAGCAGCGAGCGGTTAAACACTGAAGCTTTCTTT. The chain employs TRBV6-4 and TRBJ1-1; D gene uncertain. The germline gives CDR1 MRHNA, CDR2 SNTAGT. Trimming cost V 6 bases and J 2 bases, with 10 bases left between them. This CDR3 spans 13 amino acids.

As for this clone: Other DNA sequences in the sample encode the same CDR3. The chain recombines TRBV11-2 with TRBJ1-2; no reliable D call. The germline CDR1 and CDR2 sequences are SGHAT and FQNNGV. Trimming cost V 4 bases and J 2 bases, with 5 bases left between them. The CDR3 is 12 residues long. CDR3 coding DNA: TGTGCCAGCAGCTCCCCAAACTATGGCTACACCTTC. It translates to CASSSPNYGYTF.

The gene calls are TRBV7-8 and TRBJ2-3; 12 positions match TRBD2. CDR1 is SGHVS, CDR2 FQNEAQ, per germline. The ends lost 4 bases at V and 3 bases at J; junction bases unmatched: 14. The CDR3 spans 19 residues. CDR3 DNA: TGTGCCAGCAGCTACCGGACTAGCGGGACCCCCCGGGTGACAGATACGCAGTATTTT. Protein: CASSYRTSGTPRVTDTQYF.

The chain combines TRBV9 with TRBJ1-2; D is possibly TRBD1 (5 bases). Germline CDR1 reads SGDLS; CDR2 reads YYNGEE. V lost 4 bases and J 2 bases, leaving 15 bases between the germline ends. The length of the CDR3 is 15 residues. The CDR3 nucleotides are TGTGCCAGCAGCCCCGGGACCGCGGGGAACTATGGCTACACCTTC. Translated, it gives CASSPGTAGNYGYTF.

The CDR3 sequence: CASSMEEINQPQHF. The CDR3 bases are TGTGCCAGTAGTATGGAAGAGATTAATCAGCCCCAGCATTTT. J is TRBJ1-5 and V is TRBV19; no firm D call. From germline, CDR1 is LNHDA and CDR2 SQIVND (reference sequence). The CDR3 sequence is 14 residues long. Trimming took 3 bases from V and 4 from J, leaving 10 bases between them. The entire variable domain, with the rest obtained from reference TRBV19 and TRBJ1-5, is as follows: DGGITQSPKYLFRKEGQNVTLSCEQNLNHDAMYWYRQDPGQGLRLIYYSQIVNDFQKGDIAEGYSVSREKKESFPLTVTSAQKNPTAFYLCASSMEEINQPQHFGDGTRLSIL.

The chain combines TRBV6-5 with TRBJ2-1; D is unresolved. Trimming removed 4 bases at V and 4 bases at J, with 11 bases between. This CDR3 comprises 14 residues. CDR1 and CDR2 from the germline V gene are MNHEY and SVGAGI. CDR3 sequence reads: CASSSPGQYNEQFF. The CDR3 region has the DNA TGTGCCAGCAGTTCCCCGGGTCAATACAATGAGCAGTTCTTC.

This clone was seen more than once but under ten times. This sequence joins TRBV19 and TRBJ1-5; no clear D. Trimming cost V 4 bases and J 5 bases, with 21 bases left between them. Looked up from germline, CDR1 is LNHDA and CDR2 is SQIVND (reference sequence). This CDR3 is built from 17 residues. The CDR3 sequence: CASSKLLQAGVYQPQHF. CDR3 nucleotide sequence: TGTGCCAGTAGTAAGCTCCTTCAGGCAGGTGTTTATCAGCCCCAGCATTTT.

A word on this clone: A junction boundary mismatches the germline segment, possibly from a read error. The chain combines TRBV9 with TRBJ2-1; D is possibly TRBD1 (5 bases). Germline assignment: CDR1 SGDLS and CDR2 YYNGEE. The CDR3 length is 12 residues. CDR3 sequence reads: CASSVDQGAQVF. CDR3 DNA: TGTGCCAGCAGCGTAGATCAGGGCGCCCAGGTCTTC.

The rearrangement uses TRBV6-5 and TRBJ1-3, with 8 bases fitting TRBD1. The CDR3 has 15 residues. The V gene end was trimmed by 4 bases and the J gene end by 4 bases; junction bases not matched to a gene: 6. CDR1 MNHEY and CDR2 SVGAGI come from the germline V gene. CDR3 DNA: TGTGCCAGCAGTTTACGGACAGGGAAAGGAAACACCATATATTTT. Its protein is CASSLRTGKGNTIYF.

The rearrangement joins TRBV5-1 to TRBJ2-2; 9 nucleotides align to TRBD2. The trim removed 4 bases at V and 1 base at J, leaving 8 bases unmatched. Germline V gene sequence: CDR1 SGHRS, CDR2 YFSETQ. CDR3 size: 17 residues. CDR3 loop: CASSHSPAGGNTGELFF. CDR3 bases: TGCGCCAGCAGCCACAGTCCAGCGGGAGGGAACACCGGGGAGCTGTTTTTT.

The V and J genes are TRBV28 and TRBJ2-5; a weak D match, TRBD2 (6 bases). Germline CDR1 and CDR2: MDHEN and SYDVKM. V was cut by 1 base and J by 2 bases, with 8 bases left in between. The CDR3 runs to 14 residues. Here the CDR3 DNA reads TGTGCCAGCAGTTTATTAAGCGGGCAAGAGACCCAGTACTTC. This translates into CASSLLSGQETQYF. Complete variable domain (other parts from reference TRBV28 and TRBJ2-5): DVKVTQSSRYLVKRTGEKVFLECVQDMDHENMFWYRQDPGLGLRLIYFSYDVKMKEKGDIPEGYSVSREKKERFSLILESASTNQTSMYLCASSLLSGQETQYFGPGTRLLVL.

This clone was picked up one time. The chain has TRBV29-1 and TRBJ1-1; 9 nucleotides match TRBD1. Unmatched junction bases numbered 4, after V lost 7 bases and J lost 1 base. This CDR3 has 13 residues. The V gene's germline CDR1 is SQVTM and CDR2 ANQGSEA. The CDR3: CSGTDRGNTEAFF. Written as DNA, the CDR3 is TGCAGCGGGACGGACAGGGGGAACACTGAAGCTTTCTTT.

V and J are TRBV21-1 and TRBJ2-6; TRBD1, as called in the table, went unchecked against the DNA. TRBV21-1 corresponds to a pseudogene. The CDR3 contains 18 residues. In DNA form, the CDR3 reads TGTGCCAGCCCAGGCTCTGACGTACTCTTCTCTGGGGCCAACGTCCTGACTTTC. This sequence encodes CASPGSDVLFSGANVLTF.

The V gene is TRBV7-2, the J gene TRBJ2-1; TRBD2 is a possible D gene (6 bases). The germline gives CDR1 SGHTA, CDR2 FQGNSA. The CDR3 extends over 15 amino acids. The germline V and J ends were trimmed by 5 bases and 6 bases, with 17 bases remaining between them. The chain's CDR3 is CASSLRLGWGNEQFF. The CDR3, as DNA: TGTGCCAGCAGCCTCAGACTAGGCTGGGGCAATGAGCAGTTCTTC.

This rearrangement joins TRBV10-1 to TRBJ2-3; perhaps TRBD2 as D (7 bases). The CDR3 runs to 14 residues. Trimming removed 0 bases at V and 7 bases at J, with 11 bases between. Per the germline V gene, CDR1 is WNHNN and CDR2 is SYGVQD (reference sequence). CDR3 in DNA: TGCGCCAGCAGTGAGTCGAGGGGGGGCAATACGCAGTATTTT. It yields the protein CASSESRGGNTQYF.

This chain joins TRBV28 and TRBJ2-3, with 7 bases aligning to TRBD2. The CDR3 length is 15 residues. With 9 bases clipped from V and 2 bases from J, the junction kept 11 bases outside the gene matches. CDR1 and CDR2 from the germline V gene are MDHEN and SYDVKM. This chain's CDR3 is CASRTSTIDTDTQYF. The CDR3, as DNA: TGTGCCAGTCGGACTAGTACGATAGACACAGATACGCAGTATTTT.

The chain carries TRBV5-5 and TRBJ2-1; perhaps D is TRBD1 or TRBD2 (6 bases each). With 3 bases removed from V and 7 bases from J, the gap between germline ends came to 14 bases. CDR1 SGHKS and CDR2 YYEKEE come from the germline V gene (reference sequence). There are 14 residues in the CDR3. In DNA, the CDR3 is TGTGCCAGCAGCTGGGGGGCCGGAAAGAATGAGCAGTTCTTC. The encoded protein is CASSWGAGKNEQFF.